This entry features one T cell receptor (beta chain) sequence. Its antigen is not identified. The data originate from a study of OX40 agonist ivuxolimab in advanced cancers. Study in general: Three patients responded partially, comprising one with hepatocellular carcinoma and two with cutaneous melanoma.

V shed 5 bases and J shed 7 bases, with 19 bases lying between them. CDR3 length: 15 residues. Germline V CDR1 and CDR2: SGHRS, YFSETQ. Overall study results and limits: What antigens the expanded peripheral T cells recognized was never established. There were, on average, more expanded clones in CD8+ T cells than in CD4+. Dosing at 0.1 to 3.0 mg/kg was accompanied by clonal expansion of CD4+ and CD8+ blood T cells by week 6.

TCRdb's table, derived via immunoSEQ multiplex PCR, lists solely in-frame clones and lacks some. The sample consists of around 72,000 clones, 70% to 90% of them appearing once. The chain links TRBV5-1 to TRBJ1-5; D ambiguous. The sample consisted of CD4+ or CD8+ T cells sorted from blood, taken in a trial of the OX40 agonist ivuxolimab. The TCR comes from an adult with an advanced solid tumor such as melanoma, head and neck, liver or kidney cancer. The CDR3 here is CASSPQALVGQPQHF. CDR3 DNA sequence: TGCGCCAGCAGTCCGCAGGCCCTAGTAGGACAGCCCCAGCATTTT.